A single sample is the source of the 8 T cell receptor beta chains below, sequenced in a study of Graves' ophthalmopathy and Graves' hyperthyroidism. The authors amplified TCR beta CDR3 regions from RNA transcripts. Scientists carried out first-round RT-PCR using HTBI primers and then a second-round multiplex PCR. TCRdb passed the multiplex PCR reads through MiXCR, listing each CDR3 protein once. The sample lists 400,000 to 450,000 distinct CDR3 sequences, under 25% occurring once. Source material: peripheral blood. Receptors originate from a woman aged 18-35 years with stable Graves' hyperthyroidism.

This clonotype was recorded at least ten times. This chain connects TRBV4-2 to TRBJ2-7; 11 nucleotides agree with TRBD2. V gave up 3 bases and J gave up 2 bases; unmatched junction bases: 6. CDR3 size: 16 residues. Germline V gene data show CDR1 as LGHNA and CDR2 as YNFKEQ. CDR3 sequence: CASSHGTSGRPYEQYF. CDR3 coding DNA: TGTGCCAGCAGCCATGGGACTAGCGGTCGTCCCTACGAGCAGTACTTC.

This clonotype was seen a few times. CDR3 in DNA: TGTGCCAGCAGTTTCGTCGACAGAAACTCTCGGGGGCAGTATTTT. Its protein product is CASSFVDRNSRGQYF. The chain employs TRBV28 and TRBJ2-3; tentatively, D is TRBD1 or TRBD2 (5 bases each). This CDR3 is 15 amino acids long. Germline V gene lookup returns CDR1 MDHEN and CDR2 SYDVKM. V was pared by 3 bases and J by 11 bases, with 21 bases between.

The sample holds many counts of this clonotype. J is TRBJ1-1 and V is TRBV29-1; D uncertain. This CDR3 region has 14 residues. CDR1 and CDR2 from the germline V gene are SQVTM and ANQGSEA. With 3 bases removed from V and 0 bases from J, the gap between germline ends came to 11 bases. CDR3 amino acids: CSVDLGMVNTEAFF. The CDR3 DNA reads TGCAGCGTTGATTTGGGTATGGTGAACACTGAAGCTTTCTTT.

This clonotype was recorded many times. The CDR3 here is CASRSITPASSYEQYF. CDR3 nucleotides: TGTGCCAGCAGAAGTATTACCCCGGCTTCGTCCTACGAGCAGTACTTC. This chain uses TRBV6-1 with TRBJ2-7; no reliable D call. Germline values: CDR1 MNHNS, CDR2 SASEGT. This CDR3 spans 16 amino acids. V shed 6 bases and J shed 1 base, with 19 bases lying between them.

This clonotype has a count of ten or more. The rearrangement uses TRBV5-1 and TRBJ2-7; tentative D call: TRBD1 (5 bases). V lost 4 bases, J lost 2 bases, and 13 bases lay in between. Germline values: CDR1 SGHRS, CDR2 YFSETQ. The CDR3 is 14 residues long. The CDR3 loop reads CASSPTTDTYEQYF. In nucleotides, the CDR3 is TGCGCCAGCAGCCCTACGACGGACACCTACGAGCAGTACTTC.

This clonotype occurred many times. The chain has TRBV28 and TRBJ1-1; 7 bases are shared with TRBD1. The CDR3 length is 14 residues. Germline V CDR1 and CDR2: MDHEN, SYDVKM. V trimming: 6 bases; J trimming: 2 bases; junction bases outside the gene matches: 6. CDR3 amino acids: CASREGGFNTEAFF. DNA for the CDR3: TGTGCCAGCAGAGAAGGGGGCTTTAACACTGAAGCTTTCTTT.

The V and J genes are TRBV6-1 and TRBJ1-6; D is uncertain. The V end lost 2 bases, the J end lost 0 bases, and 11 bases lay between the germline ends. CDR1 is MNHNS and CDR2 is SASEGT in the germline V gene. This CDR3 is 17 amino acids long. CDR3 loop: CASSEYGQVSYNSPLHF. CDR3 coding DNA: TGTGCCAGCAGTGAATACGGTCAAGTCTCCTATAATTCACCCCTCCACTTT.

This clonotype was detected many times. This chain connects TRBV13 to TRBJ2-5; 11 positions match TRBD2. Germline assignment: CDR1 PRHDT and CDR2 FYEKMQ (reference sequence). The length of the CDR3 is 17 residues. V was pared by 5 bases and J by 5 bases, with 13 bases of the junction left unmatched. The CDR3 is CASSKGLAEFGGETQYF. CDR3 coding DNA: TGTGCCAGCAGCAAGGGACTAGCGGAGTTTGGAGGGGAGACCCAGTACTTC.